The text below deals with one T cell receptor beta chain. Its antigen remains unknown. Under the ViraFEST assay, PBMC were stimulated with viral peptide pools so that antigen-specific CD4+ T cells expanded. Sequencing was performed afterwards. Around day 10 of culture, CD4+ T cells were separated out. Vaccine recipients had no previous SARS-CoV-2 infection; their nucleocapsid antibodies were negative. Some clones are missing from TCRdb's copy, which holds only in-frame ones; the method was immunoSEQ multiplex PCR. There are approximately 76,000 clones in the sample; around 78% occur only once, and more than 9% lies in the top ten. There are 14 residues in the CDR3. V shed 8 bases, J shed 10 bases, and the junction held 11 bases outside the gene matches. CDR1 is WSHSY and CDR2 is SAAADI in the germline V gene. The sample comes from a study of vaccination effects on CD4 cells after COVID-19.

Material: CD4+ T cells from PBMCs cultured with SARS-CoV-2 spike peptides, obtained before COVID-19 vaccination. The V and J genes are TRBV10-2 and TRBJ2-1; 10 bases align to TRBD2. The sequence was obtained from a human donor who received a COVID-19 vaccine. In nucleotides, the CDR3 is TGCGCCAGCGGCGGAAGCGGGGGGGCCGGGGAGCAGTTCTTC. Translated, it gives CASGGSGGAGEQFF.